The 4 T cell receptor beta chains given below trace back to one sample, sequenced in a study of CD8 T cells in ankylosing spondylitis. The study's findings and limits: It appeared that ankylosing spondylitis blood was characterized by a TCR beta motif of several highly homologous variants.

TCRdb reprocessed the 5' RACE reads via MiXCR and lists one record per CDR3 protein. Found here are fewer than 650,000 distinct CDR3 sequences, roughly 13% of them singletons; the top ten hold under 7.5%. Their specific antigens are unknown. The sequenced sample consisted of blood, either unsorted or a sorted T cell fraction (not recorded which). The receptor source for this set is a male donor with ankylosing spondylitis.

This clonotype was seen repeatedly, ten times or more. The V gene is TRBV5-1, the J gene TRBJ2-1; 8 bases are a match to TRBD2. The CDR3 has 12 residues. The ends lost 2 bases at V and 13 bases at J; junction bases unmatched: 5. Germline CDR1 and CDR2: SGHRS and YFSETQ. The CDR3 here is CASSFDGGDQFF. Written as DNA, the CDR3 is TGCGCCAGCAGCTTCGACGGGGGGGATCAGTTCTTC.

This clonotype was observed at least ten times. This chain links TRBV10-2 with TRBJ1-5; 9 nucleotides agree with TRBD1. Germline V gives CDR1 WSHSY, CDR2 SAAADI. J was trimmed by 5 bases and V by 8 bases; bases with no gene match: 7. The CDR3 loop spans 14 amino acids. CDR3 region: CASRRTGEDQPQHF. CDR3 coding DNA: TGCGCCAGCCGACGGACAGGGGAAGATCAGCCCCAGCATTTT.

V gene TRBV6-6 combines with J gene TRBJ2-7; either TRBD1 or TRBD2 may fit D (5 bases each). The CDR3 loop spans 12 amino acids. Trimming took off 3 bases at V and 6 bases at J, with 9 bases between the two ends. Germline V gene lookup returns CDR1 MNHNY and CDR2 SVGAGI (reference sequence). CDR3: CASSYGGPEQYF. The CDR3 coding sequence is TGTGCCAGCAGTTATGGGGGACCCGAGCAGTACTTC.

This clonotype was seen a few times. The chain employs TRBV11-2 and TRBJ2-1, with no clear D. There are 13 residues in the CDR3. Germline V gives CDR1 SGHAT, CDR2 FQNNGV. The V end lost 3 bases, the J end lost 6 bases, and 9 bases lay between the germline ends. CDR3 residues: CASSFGLGNEQFF. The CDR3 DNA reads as TGTGCCAGCAGCTTTGGCCTGGGCAATGAGCAGTTCTTC.